This T cell receptor (beta chain) was identified in a study of blood T cell repertoires in COVID-19. Turning to the study itself: Spain, Italy and the United States supplied samples that represented acute and convalescent COVID-19. Nucleic acid was either cDNA or gDNA, and it came from T cells, B-cell-depleted T cells, or PBMCs.

Authors' data handling: Quantification of nucleated cells was approximated via reference gene primer amplification. Repertoires were generated with immunoSEQ multiplex PCR, while TCRdb's copy carries only in-frame clones and drops some. The V and J calls and clone size are taken from that table; D and trimming were inferred from the DNA. This sample yields 200,000 to 250,000 clones, of which almost 85% are seen a single time; about 4% belongs to the top ten. The table lists this clone with a few counts. The sequence was collected from a man aged 45-65 years with acute or convalescent COVID-19. Specimen: peripheral blood.

This chain's CDR3 is CASSPDRIYNQPQHF. Written as DNA, the CDR3 is TGTGCCAGCTCACCCGACAGGATTTACAATCAGCCCCAGCATTTT. The rearrangement uses TRBV18 and TRBJ1-5; a weak D match, TRBD1 (6 bases). In germline, CDR1 is KGHSH, CDR2 LQKENI. CDR3 length equals 15 residues. Deletions cut 3 bases from V and 3 bases from J, with 12 bases between.